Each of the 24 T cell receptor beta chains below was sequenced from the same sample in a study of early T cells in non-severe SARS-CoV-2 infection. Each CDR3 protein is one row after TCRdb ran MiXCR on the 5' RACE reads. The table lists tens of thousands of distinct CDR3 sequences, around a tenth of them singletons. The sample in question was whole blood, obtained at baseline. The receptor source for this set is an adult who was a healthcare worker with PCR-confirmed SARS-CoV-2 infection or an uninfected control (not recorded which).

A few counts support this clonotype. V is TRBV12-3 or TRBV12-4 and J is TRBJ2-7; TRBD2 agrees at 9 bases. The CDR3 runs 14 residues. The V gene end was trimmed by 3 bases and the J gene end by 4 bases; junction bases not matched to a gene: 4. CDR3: CASSFTSGFYEQYF. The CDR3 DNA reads TGTGCCAGCAGTTTTACTAGCGGGTTTTACGAGCAGTACTTC.

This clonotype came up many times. CDR3 DNA sequence: TGTGCCAGCAGCGCCGGGACTAGCGGGGGGGCCACCTACGAGCAGTACTTC. Translating it yields CASSAGTSGGATYEQYF. The chain has TRBV6-2 or TRBV6-3 and TRBJ2-7; 16 bases are a match to TRBD2. CDR1 and CDR2 (germline): MNHEY, SVGEGT. This CDR3 is 17 amino acids long. The junction had 7 bases not matched to a gene; V was cut back by 6 bases and J by 2 bases.

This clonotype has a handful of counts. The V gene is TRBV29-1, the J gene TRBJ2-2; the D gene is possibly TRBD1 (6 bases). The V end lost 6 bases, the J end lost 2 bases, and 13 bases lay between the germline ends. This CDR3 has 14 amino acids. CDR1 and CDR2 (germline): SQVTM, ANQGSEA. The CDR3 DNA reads TGCAGCGTGTGGACAGCACTAAACACCGGGGAGCTGTTTTTT. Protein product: CSVWTALNTGELFF.

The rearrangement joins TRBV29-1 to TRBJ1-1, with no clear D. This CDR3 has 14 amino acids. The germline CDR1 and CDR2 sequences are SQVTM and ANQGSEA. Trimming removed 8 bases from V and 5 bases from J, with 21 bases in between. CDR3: CSPLVTSGRTEAFF. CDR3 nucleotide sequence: TGCAGCCCCCTGGTGACGTCTGGGAGAACTGAAGCTTTCTTT.

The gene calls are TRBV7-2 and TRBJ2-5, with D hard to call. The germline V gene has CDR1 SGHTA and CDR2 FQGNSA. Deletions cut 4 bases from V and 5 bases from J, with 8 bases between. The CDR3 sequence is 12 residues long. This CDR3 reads CASSSVLETQYF. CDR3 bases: TGTGCCAGCAGCTCCGTTCTCGAGACCCAGTACTTC.

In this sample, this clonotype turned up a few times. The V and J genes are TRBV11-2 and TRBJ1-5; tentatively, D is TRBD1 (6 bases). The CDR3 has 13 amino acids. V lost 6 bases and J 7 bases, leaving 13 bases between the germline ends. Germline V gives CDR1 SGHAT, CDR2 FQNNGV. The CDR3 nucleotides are TGTGCCAGCAGTCTCAGGGGTAGACAGCCCCAGCATTTT. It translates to CASSLRGRQPQHF.

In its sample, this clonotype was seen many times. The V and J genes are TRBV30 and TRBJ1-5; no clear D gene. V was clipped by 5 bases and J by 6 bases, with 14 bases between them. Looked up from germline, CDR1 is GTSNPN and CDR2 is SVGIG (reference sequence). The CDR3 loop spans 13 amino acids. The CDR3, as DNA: TGTGCCTGGGGCCGGAACATGGGTCAGCCCCAGCATTTT. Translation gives CAWGRNMGQPQHF.

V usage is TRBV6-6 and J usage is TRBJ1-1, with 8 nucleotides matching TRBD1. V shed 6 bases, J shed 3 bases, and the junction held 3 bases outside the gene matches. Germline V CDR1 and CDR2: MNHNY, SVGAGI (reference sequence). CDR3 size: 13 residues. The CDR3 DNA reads TGTGCCAGCAGCCTCAGGGGGCACACTGAAGCTTTCTTT. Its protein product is CASSLRGHTEAFF.

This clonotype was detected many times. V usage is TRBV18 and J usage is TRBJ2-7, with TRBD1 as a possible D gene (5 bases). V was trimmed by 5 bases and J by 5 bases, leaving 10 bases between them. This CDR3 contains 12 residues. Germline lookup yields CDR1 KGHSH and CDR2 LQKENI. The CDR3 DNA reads TGTGCCAGCTCATCGACAGATGACGAGCAGTACTTC. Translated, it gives CASSSTDDEQYF.

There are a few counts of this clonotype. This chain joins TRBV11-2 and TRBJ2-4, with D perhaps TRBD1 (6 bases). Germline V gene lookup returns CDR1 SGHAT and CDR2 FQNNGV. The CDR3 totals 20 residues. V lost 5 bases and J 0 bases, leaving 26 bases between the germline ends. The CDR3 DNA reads TGTGCCAGCAGCCACCTTACAGGGTTCGGTTTGGCCATAGCCAAAAACATTCAGTACTTC. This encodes CASSHLTGFGLAIAKNIQYF.

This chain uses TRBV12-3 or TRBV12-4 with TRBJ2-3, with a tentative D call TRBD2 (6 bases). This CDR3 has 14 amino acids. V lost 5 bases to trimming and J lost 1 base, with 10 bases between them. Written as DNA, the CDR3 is TGTGCCAGCAGTATTGCGGGACGCACAGATACGCAGTATTTT. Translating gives CASSIAGRTDTQYF.

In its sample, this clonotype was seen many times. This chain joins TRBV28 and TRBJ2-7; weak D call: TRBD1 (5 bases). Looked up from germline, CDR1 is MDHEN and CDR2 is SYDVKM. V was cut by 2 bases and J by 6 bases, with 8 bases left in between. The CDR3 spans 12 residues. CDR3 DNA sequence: TGTGCCAGCAGTTTACAGGGATCCGAGCAGTACTTC. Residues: CASSLQGSEQYF. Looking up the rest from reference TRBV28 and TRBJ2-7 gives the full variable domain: DVKVTQSSRYLVKRTGEKVFLECVQDMDHENMFWYRQDPGLGLRLIYFSYDVKMKEKGDIPEGYSVSREKKERFSLILESASTNQTSMYLCASSLQGSEQYFGPGTRLTVT.

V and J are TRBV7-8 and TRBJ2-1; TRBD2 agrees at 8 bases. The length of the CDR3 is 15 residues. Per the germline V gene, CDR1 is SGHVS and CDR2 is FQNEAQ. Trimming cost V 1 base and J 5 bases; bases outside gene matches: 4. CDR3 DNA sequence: TGTGCCAGCAGCTTAGAAGCGGGAGAGAACAATGAGCAGTTCTTC. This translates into CASSLEAGENNEQFF.

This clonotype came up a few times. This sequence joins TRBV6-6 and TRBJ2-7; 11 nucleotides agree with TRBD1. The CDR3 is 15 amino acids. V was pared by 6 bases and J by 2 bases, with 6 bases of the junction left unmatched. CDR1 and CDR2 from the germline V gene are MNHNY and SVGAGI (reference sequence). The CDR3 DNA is TGTGCCAGCAGAAACGGACAGGGGGCTGCCTACGAGCAGTACTTC. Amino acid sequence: CASRNGQGAAYEQYF.

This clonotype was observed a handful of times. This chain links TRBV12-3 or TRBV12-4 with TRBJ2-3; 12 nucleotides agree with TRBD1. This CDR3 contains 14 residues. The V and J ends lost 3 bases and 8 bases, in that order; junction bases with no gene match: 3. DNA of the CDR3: TGTGCCAGCAGTTTGGGACAGGGGGCGTTTACGCAGTATTTT. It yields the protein CASSLGQGAFTQYF.

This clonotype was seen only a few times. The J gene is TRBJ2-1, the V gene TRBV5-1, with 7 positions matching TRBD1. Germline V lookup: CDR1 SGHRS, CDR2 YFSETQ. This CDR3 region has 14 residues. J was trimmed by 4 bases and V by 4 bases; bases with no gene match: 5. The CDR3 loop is CASSPGTDYNEQFF. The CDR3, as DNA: TGCGCCAGCAGCCCCGGGACAGATTACAATGAGCAGTTCTTC.

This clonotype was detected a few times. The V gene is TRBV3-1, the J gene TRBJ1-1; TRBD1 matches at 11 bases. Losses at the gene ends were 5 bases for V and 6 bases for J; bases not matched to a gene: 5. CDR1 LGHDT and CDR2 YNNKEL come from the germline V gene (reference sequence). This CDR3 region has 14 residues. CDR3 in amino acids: CASSTGQGGSEAFF. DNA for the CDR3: TGTGCCAGCAGCACGGGACAGGGGGGTTCTGAAGCTTTCTTT.

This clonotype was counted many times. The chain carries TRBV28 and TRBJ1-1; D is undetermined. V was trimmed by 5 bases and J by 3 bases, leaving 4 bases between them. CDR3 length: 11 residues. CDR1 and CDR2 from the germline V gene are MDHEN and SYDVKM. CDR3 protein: CASSQYTEAFF. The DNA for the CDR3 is TGTGCCAGCAGTCAATACACTGAAGCTTTCTTT.

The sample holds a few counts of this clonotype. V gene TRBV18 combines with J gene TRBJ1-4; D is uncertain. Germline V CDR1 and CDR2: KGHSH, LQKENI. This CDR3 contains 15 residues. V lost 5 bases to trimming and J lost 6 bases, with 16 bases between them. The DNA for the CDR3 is TGTGCCAGCTCATCAGACATACGGGCTTATGAAAAACTGTTTTTT. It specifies CASSSDIRAYEKLFF.

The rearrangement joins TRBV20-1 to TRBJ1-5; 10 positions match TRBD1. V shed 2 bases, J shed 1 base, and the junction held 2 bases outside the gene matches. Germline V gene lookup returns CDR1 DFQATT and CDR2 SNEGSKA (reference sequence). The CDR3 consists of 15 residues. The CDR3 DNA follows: TGCAGTGCTAGACGGGACAGGGGAAGCAATCAGCCCCAGCATTTT. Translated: CSARRDRGSNQPQHF.

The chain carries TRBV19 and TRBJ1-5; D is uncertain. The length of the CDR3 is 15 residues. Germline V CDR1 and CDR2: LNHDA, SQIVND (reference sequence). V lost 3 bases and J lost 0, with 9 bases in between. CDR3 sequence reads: CASSIGKNSNQPQHF. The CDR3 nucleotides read TGTGCCAGTAGTATCGGGAAAAATAGCAATCAGCCCCAGCATTTT.

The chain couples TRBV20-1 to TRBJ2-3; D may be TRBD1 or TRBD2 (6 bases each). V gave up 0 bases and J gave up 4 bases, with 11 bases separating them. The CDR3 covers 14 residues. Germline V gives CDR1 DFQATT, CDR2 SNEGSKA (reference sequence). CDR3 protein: CSARDPGAADTQYF. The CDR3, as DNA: TGCAGTGCTAGAGATCCGGGGGCGGCAGATACGCAGTATTTT.

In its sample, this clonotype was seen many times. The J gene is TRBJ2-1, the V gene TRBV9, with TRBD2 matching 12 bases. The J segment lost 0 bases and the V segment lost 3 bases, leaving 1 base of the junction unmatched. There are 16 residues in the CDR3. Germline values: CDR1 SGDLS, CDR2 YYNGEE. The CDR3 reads CASSETSGSSYNEQFF. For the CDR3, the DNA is TGTGCCAGCAGCGAGACTAGCGGGAGCTCCTACAATGAGCAGTTCTTC. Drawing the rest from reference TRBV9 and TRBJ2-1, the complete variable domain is DSGVTQTPKHLITATGQRVTLRCSPRSGDLSVYWYQQSLDQGLQFLIQYYNGEERAKGNILERFSAQQFPDLHSELNLSSLELGDSALYFCASSETSGSSYNEQFFGPGTRLTVL.

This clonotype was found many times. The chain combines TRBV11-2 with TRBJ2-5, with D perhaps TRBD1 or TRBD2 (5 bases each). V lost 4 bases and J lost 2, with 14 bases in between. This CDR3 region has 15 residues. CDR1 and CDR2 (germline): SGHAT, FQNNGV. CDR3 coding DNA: TGTGCCAGCAGCTCCCTAGGTTGGGGGCAAGAGACCCAGTACTTC. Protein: CASSSLGWGQETQYF.